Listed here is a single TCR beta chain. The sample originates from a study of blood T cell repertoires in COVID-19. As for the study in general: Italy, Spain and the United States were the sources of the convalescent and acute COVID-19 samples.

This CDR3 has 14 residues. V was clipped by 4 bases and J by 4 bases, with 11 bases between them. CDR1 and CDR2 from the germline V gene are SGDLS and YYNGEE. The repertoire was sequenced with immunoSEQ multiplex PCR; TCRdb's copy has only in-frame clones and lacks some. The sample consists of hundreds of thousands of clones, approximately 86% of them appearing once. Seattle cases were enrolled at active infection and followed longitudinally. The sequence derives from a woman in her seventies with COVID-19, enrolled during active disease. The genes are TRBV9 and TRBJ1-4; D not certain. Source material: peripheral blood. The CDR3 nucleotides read TGTGCCAGCAGCACCCGGGGTGATAATGAAAAACTGTTTTTT. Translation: CASSTRGDNEKLFF.